Presented here are 30 T cell receptor beta chains from one specimen sequenced in a study of T-cell memory formation after mild COVID-19. A single record per CDR3 protein comes from TCRdb applying MiXCR to the 5' RACE reads. In the table there are 250,000 to 300,000 distinct CDR3 sequences, 15% to 20% of which are singletons. The sequenced sample consisted of PBMCs or a T cell subset sorted from them (not recorded which). These receptors originate from a man aged 18 to 30 who had mild COVID-19 (a few samples of this study predate the infection). Cell type and time point are not known.

The chain is built from TRBV12-3 or TRBV12-4 and TRBJ1-2; D is unresolved. With 3 bases removed from V and 4 bases from J, the gap between germline ends came to 9 bases. This CDR3 spans 13 amino acids. DNA for the CDR3: TGTGCCAGCAGTTTCGCAGAGGGCTATGGCTACACCTTC. This codes for CASSFAEGYGYTF.

The J gene is TRBJ1-2, the V gene TRBV25-1; D gene unclear. The CDR3 is 13 residues long. Looked up from germline, CDR1 is MGHDK and CDR2 is SYGVNS. V dropped 7 bases and J dropped 0 bases, with 9 bases sitting between them. The CDR3 sequence is CASTSHPNYGYTF. The CDR3 coding sequence is TGTGCCAGCACGAGCCATCCTAACTATGGCTACACCTTC.

This clonotype came up a few times. This chain uses TRBV7-2 with TRBJ1-1; D may be TRBD1 (6 bases). Trimming left V 4 bases short and J 5 bases short, with 11 bases between. The CDR3 extends over 13 amino acids. Germline V gene data show CDR1 as SGHTA and CDR2 as FQGNSA. For the CDR3, the DNA is TGTGCCAGCAGCTGGGGGCTGAGGACTGAAGCTTTCTTT. It translates to CASSWGLRTEAFF.

The J gene is TRBJ1-1, the V gene TRBV5-1, with no clear D. V lost 4 bases and J 3 bases, leaving 13 bases between the germline ends. Germline CDR1 is SGHRS and CDR2 is YFSETQ. The CDR3 contains 14 residues. CDR3 sequence reads: CASSPYTGDTEAFF. CDR3 bases: TGCGCCAGCAGCCCCTATACGGGAGACACTGAAGCTTTCTTT.

In this sample, this clonotype turned up a few times. The rearrangement joins TRBV7-2 to TRBJ2-3, with D tentatively TRBD2 (5 bases). The ends were cut back, 5 bases at V and 6 bases at J, with 21 bases in the middle. Germline V lookup: CDR1 SGHTA, CDR2 FQGNSA. CDR3 length: 16 residues. The CDR3 sequence: CASSRAAAHRGDTQYF. The CDR3 nucleotides are TGTGCCAGCAGCCGAGCGGCGGCTCACCGAGGGGATACGCAGTATTTT.

The rearrangement links TRBV4-3 to TRBJ1-2; D unclear. The CDR3 has 13 amino acids. Looked up from germline, CDR1 is LGHNA and CDR2 is YSLEER. V gave up 1 base and J gave up 6 bases, with 9 bases separating them. CDR3 amino acids: CASSQGLPDGYTF. For the CDR3, the DNA is TGCGCCAGCAGCCAAGGGTTGCCCGATGGCTACACCTTC.

This clonotype was recorded many times. The DNA of the CDR3 is TGTGCCAGCAGTTTGGGTGGTAGCACCGGGGAGCTGTTTTTT. Its protein product is CASSLGGSTGELFF. The chain is built from TRBV12-3 or TRBV12-4 and TRBJ2-2, with D hard to call. This CDR3 has 14 amino acids. V dropped 3 bases and J dropped 4 bases, with 9 bases sitting between them.

In this sample, this clonotype turned up a few times. J is TRBJ2-5 and V is TRBV7-8, with D possibly being TRBD1 (7 bases). V gave up 5 bases and J gave up 3 bases, with 22 bases separating them. This CDR3 has 17 residues. Germline-derived CDR1 and CDR2 are SGHVS and FQNEAQ. DNA for the CDR3: TGTGCCAGCAGCCTCAAGGGGGCAGGGAGGTTGGAAGAGACCCAGTACTTC. Translation: CASSLKGAGRLEETQYF.

This clonotype has more than one count but fewer than ten. The chain joins TRBV4-3 to TRBJ2-7; D is possibly TRBD1 (6 bases). The V gene lost 5 bases and the J gene lost 6 bases, with 20 bases spanning the gap. From germline, CDR1 is LGHNA and CDR2 YSLEER. The CDR3 has 15 residues. CDR3 sequence: CASSGSMGRGAEQYF. For the CDR3, the DNA is TGCGCCAGCAGCGGCAGCATGGGCAGGGGTGCCGAGCAGTACTTC.

The chain recombines TRBV11-2 with TRBJ1-1, with D possibly matching TRBD1 (6 bases). Germline assignment: CDR1 SGHAT and CDR2 FQNNGV. V lost 5 bases and J lost 11, with 21 bases in between. The CDR3 covers 14 residues. CDR3 coding DNA: TGTGCCAGCAGCACGGGGGGCCAATCTGGCACCGCTTTCTTT. Its translation: CASSTGGQSGTAFF.

This clonotype has only a few counts. This sequence joins TRBV29-1 and TRBJ2-3; D remains ambiguous. The V end was cut by 4 bases, the J end by 6 bases, with 14 bases between. Germline values: CDR1 SQVTM, CDR2 ANQGSEA. This CDR3 is built from 13 residues. CDR3 loop: CSVVGVRLDTQYF. The DNA of the CDR3 is TGCAGCGTTGTGGGTGTCAGGCTGGATACGCAGTATTTT.

The chain recombines TRBV6-5 with TRBJ2-1, with 13 bases identical to TRBD2. With 6 bases clipped from V and 7 bases from J, the junction kept 9 bases outside the gene matches. This CDR3 is built from 16 residues. Germline CDR1 MNHEY, CDR2 SVGAGI. This CDR3 is CASRALAGGPRNEQFF. The DNA for the CDR3 is TGTGCCAGCAGAGCACTAGCGGGGGGGCCCAGAAATGAGCAGTTCTTC.

This clonotype has only one observation. The rearrangement joins TRBV2 to TRBJ1-5; 8 bases are shared with TRBD1. Losses at the gene ends were 2 bases for V and 5 bases for J; bases not matched to a gene: 5. The CDR3 is 15 amino acids. Germline V gene sequence: CDR1 SNHLY, CDR2 FYNNEI. The CDR3: CASSEWPGGHQPQHF. CDR3 sequence (DNA): TGTGCCAGCAGTGAATGGCCAGGGGGCCATCAGCCCCAGCATTTT.

This clonotype was counted between two and nine times. The genes are TRBV2 and TRBJ1-6; no firm D call. Trimming removed 6 bases from V and 0 bases from J, with 12 bases in between. From germline, CDR1 is SNHLY and CDR2 FYNNEI. This CDR3 region has 16 residues. CDR3 sequence (DNA): TGTGCCAGCAGGGTCGGCTCCAGCTCCTATAATTCACCCCTCCACTTT. This sequence encodes CASRVGSSSYNSPLHF.

The chain couples TRBV18 to TRBJ2-7, with D perhaps assigned TRBD1 or TRBD2 (5 bases each). CDR1 is KGHSH and CDR2 is LQKENI in the germline V gene. This CDR3 has 13 residues. CDR3 DNA sequence: TGTGCCAGCTCACCACCAGACAGTAGCGAGCGGTACGTC. Translated: CASSPPDSSERYV.

This clonotype was seen a few times. The J gene is TRBJ1-1, the V gene TRBV7-9; tentatively, D is TRBD1 (5 bases). Deletions cut 7 bases from V and 4 bases from J, with 19 bases between. The CDR3 is 15 amino acids. CDR1 SEHNR and CDR2 FQNEAQ come from the germline V gene (reference sequence). CDR3 residues: CASTLGGIGSTEAFF. The CDR3 region has the DNA TGTGCCAGCACCCTTGGGGGTATAGGGAGCACTGAAGCTTTCTTT.

This clonotype was counted a few times. The chain uses TRBV5-6 and TRBJ1-6; tentatively, D is TRBD1 (5 bases). CDR3 length: 14 residues. CDR1 is SGHDT and CDR2 is YYEEEE in the germline V gene. The V end was cut by 2 bases, the J end by 9 bases, with 12 bases between. The CDR3 nucleotides read TGTGCCAGCAGCTTAGGCTGGGGCAGTTCACCCCTCCACTTT. The encoded protein is CASSLGWGSSPLHF.

The chain carries TRBV7-9 and TRBJ2-4; possibly TRBD1 or TRBD2 for D (7 bases each). CDR1 is SEHNR and CDR2 is FQNEAQ in the germline V gene (reference sequence). V lost 5 bases and J 8 bases, leaving 13 bases between the germline ends. This CDR3 contains 13 residues. The CDR3 sequence is CASSPPGGDIQYF. In DNA form, the CDR3 reads TGTGCCAGCAGCCCTCCAGGGGGGGACATTCAGTACTTC.

V gene TRBV6-2 or TRBV6-3 combines with J gene TRBJ1-5, with D possibly TRBD1 on 6 matching bases. Trimming removed 6 bases at V and 1 base at J, with 13 bases between. CDR1 and CDR2 (germline): MNHEY, SVGEGT. This CDR3 comprises 15 residues. CDR3 DNA sequence: TGTGCCAGCAGAGATCAGGGGAGGAGCAATCAGCCCCAGCATTTT. It encodes CASRDQGRSNQPQHF.

The chain links TRBV6-5 to TRBJ1-1; 8 nucleotides line up with TRBD1. The CDR3 has 13 residues. In germline, CDR1 is MNHEY, CDR2 SVGAGI. V shed 7 bases and J 9 bases; nucleotides not matched to a gene: 10. CDR3 in amino acids: CASTKDREAQAFF. The CDR3 DNA is TGTGCCAGCACCAAGGACAGGGAGGCCCAAGCTTTCTTT.

DNA of the CDR3: TGCGCCAGCAGCCAAGCCCTCAACCCTAGCACAGATACGCAGTATTTT. Protein: CASSQALNPSTDTQYF. V gene TRBV4-3 combines with J gene TRBJ2-3, with D unclear. The CDR3 has 16 amino acids. The germline V and J ends were trimmed by 1 base and 0 bases, with 11 bases remaining between them. Germline V gives CDR1 LGHNA, CDR2 YSLEER.

The CDR3 nucleotides read TGTGCCAGCAGTTTGGGTTCGGGACCTCCCACAGATACGCAGTATTTT. It yields the protein CASSLGSGPPTDTQYF. This chain uses TRBV12-3 or TRBV12-4 with TRBJ2-3; D assignment may be TRBD1 or TRBD2 (5 bases each). CDR3 length: 16 amino acids. Trimming left V 3 bases short and J 2 bases short, with 15 bases between.

This clonotype turned up a few times. The rearrangement joins TRBV7-9 to TRBJ2-5; no clear D. CDR1 and CDR2 (germline): SEHNR, FQNEAQ (reference sequence). The V and J ends lost 0 bases and 4 bases respectively, with 18 bases between them. This CDR3 has 17 amino acids. The CDR3 DNA is TGTGCCAGCAGCTTAGCGGTTTGGGGTTCCGGCGCAGAGACCCAGTACTTC. It encodes CASSLAVWGSGAETQYF.

This clonotype was found many times. The rearrangement joins TRBV6-4 to TRBJ2-1; the match to TRBD2 covers 12 bases. Per the germline V gene, CDR1 is MRHNA and CDR2 is SNTAGT. The junction had 5 bases not matched to a gene; V was cut back by 0 bases and J by 8 bases. The length of the CDR3 is 16 residues. The CDR3 protein is CASSDSPSGGADEQFF. CDR3 nucleotides: TGTGCCAGCAGTGACTCTCCTAGCGGGGGGGCCGATGAGCAGTTCTTC.

This clonotype showed up just once. The rearrangement uses TRBV12-3 or TRBV12-4 and TRBJ2-1, with D perhaps matching TRBD2 (6 bases). The V gene lost 5 bases and the J gene lost 5 bases, with 13 bases spanning the gap. The CDR3 runs 14 residues. In nucleotides, the CDR3 is TGTGCCAGCAGTCCGCCCCTAGCGAACAATGAGCAGTTCTTC. It codes for CASSPPLANNEQFF.

The chain employs TRBV7-2 and TRBJ1-2; D is unclear. Germline V lookup: CDR1 SGHTA, CDR2 FQGNSA. The ends were cut back, 0 bases at V and 5 bases at J, with 4 bases in the middle. This CDR3 is 12 amino acids long. The chain's CDR3 is CASSLAQYGYTF. As DNA, the CDR3 is TGTGCCAGCAGCTTAGCCCAGTATGGCTACACCTTC.

This clonotype occurred a few times. The chain joins TRBV7-8 to TRBJ2-2; TRBD1 matches at 8 bases. V shed 0 bases, J shed 7 bases, and the junction held 7 bases outside the gene matches. Looked up from germline, CDR1 is SGHVS and CDR2 is FQNEAQ. This CDR3 comprises 16 residues. The CDR3 bases are TGTGCCAGCAGCTTAGCCCCCAGGGGGCAAGTCGGGGAGCTGTTTTTT. Translated: CASSLAPRGQVGELFF.

This clonotype has ten or more counts. The rearrangement joins TRBV3-1 to TRBJ2-2, with D unclear. The germline V gene encodes CDR1 LGHDT and CDR2 YNNKEL (reference sequence). V lost 1 base and J lost 5, with 5 bases in between. This CDR3 comprises 13 residues. CDR3 coding DNA: TGTGCCAGCAGCCAAGTGGATACCGGGGAGCTGTTTTTT. Protein product: CASSQVDTGELFF. Together with reference TRBV3-1 and TRBJ2-2, the CDR3 gives the full variable domain: DTAVSQTPKYLVTQMGNDKSIKCEQNLGHDTMYWYKQDSKKFLKIMFSYNNKELIINETVPNRFSPKSPDKAHLNLHINSLELGDSAVYFCASSQVDTGELFFGEGSRLTVL.

This clonotype appeared a few times. The rearrangement links TRBV6-5 to TRBJ2-3; D call uncertain. The germline V gene has CDR1 MNHEY and CDR2 SVGAGI. V dropped 6 bases and J dropped 0 bases, with 7 bases sitting between them. CDR3 length equals 13 residues. The CDR3, as DNA: TGTGCCAGCAGACCTACTAGCACAGATACGCAGTATTTT. Its protein product is CASRPTSTDTQYF.

This clonotype was counted between two and nine times. The V call is TRBV6-6, the J call TRBJ2-7, with D possibly TRBD2 on 6 matching bases. Per the germline V gene, CDR1 is MNHNY and CDR2 is SVGAGI (reference sequence). The CDR3 is made up of 18 amino acids. Trimming shortened V by 6 bases and J by 3 bases, and 27 bases separated the two germline ends. The CDR3 protein is CASSPIHPRDGRIYEQYV. The CDR3, as DNA: TGTGCCAGCAGCCCGATACATCCCCGGGACGGGAGAATCTACGAGCAGTACGTC.